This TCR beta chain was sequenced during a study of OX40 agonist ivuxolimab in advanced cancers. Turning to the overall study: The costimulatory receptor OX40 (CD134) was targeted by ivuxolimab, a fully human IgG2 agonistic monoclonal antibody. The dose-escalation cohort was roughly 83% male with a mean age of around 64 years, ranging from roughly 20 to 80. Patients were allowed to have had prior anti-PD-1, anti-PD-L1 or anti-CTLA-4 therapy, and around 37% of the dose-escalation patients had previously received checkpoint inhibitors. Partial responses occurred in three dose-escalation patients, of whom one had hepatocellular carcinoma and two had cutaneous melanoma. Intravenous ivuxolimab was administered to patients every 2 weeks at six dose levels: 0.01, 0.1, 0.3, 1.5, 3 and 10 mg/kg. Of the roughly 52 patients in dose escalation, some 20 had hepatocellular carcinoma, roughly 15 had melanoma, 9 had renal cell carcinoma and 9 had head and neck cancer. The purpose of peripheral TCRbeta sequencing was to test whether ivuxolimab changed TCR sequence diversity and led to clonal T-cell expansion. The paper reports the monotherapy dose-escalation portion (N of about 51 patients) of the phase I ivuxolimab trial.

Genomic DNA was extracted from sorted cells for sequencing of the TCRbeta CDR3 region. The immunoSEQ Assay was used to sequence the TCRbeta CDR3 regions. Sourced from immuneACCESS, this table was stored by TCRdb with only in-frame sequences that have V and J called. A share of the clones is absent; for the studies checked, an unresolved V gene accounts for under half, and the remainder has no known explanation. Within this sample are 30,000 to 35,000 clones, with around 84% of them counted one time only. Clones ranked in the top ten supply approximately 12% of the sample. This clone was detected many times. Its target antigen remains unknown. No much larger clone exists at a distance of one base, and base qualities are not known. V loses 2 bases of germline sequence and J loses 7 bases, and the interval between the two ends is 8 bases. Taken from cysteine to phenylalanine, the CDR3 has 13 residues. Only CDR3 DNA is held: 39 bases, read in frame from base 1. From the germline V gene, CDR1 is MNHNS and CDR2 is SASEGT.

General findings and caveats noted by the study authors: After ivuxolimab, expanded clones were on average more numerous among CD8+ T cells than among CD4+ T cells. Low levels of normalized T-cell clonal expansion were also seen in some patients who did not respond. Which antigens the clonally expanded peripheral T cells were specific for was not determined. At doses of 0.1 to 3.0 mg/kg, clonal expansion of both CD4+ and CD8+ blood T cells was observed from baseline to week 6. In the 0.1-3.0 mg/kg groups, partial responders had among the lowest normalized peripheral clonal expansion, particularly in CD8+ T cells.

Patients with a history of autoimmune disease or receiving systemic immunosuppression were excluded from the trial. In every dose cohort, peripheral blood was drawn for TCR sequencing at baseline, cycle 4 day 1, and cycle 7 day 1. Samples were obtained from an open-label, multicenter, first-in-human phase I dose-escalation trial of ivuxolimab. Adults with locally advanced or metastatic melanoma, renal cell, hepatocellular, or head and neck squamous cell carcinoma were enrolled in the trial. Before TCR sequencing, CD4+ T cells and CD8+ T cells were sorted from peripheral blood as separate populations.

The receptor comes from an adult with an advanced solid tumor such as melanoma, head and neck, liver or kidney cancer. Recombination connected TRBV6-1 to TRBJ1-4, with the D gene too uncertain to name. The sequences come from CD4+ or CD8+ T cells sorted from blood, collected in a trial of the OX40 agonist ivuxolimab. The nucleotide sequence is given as TGTGCCAGCAGTGAATGGGGAGGTGAAAAACTGTTTTTT. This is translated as CASSEWGGEKLFF.